Only a few counts were recorded for the clone carrying this TCR beta chain. This CDR3 has 15 amino acids. Unmatched junction bases numbered 4, after V lost 7 bases and J lost 3 bases. From germline, CDR1 is ENHRY and CDR2 SYGVKD. This sample was included in a study of regulatory T cells in long-lasting Graves disease. Construction of TCR beta libraries relied on iRepertoire HTBI primers and on Arm-PCR targeting CDR3 regions. Each CDR3 protein is one row after TCRdb ran MiXCR on the multiplex PCR reads. The repertoire holds hundreds of thousands of distinct CDR3 sequences, with around 15% as singletons. Noted time point: newly diagnosed GD, antithyroid drugs for less than 3 months. The TCR library used RNA extracted from PBMCs. These data were likewise used in another study, on T cells in Graves' hyperthyroidism and ophthalmopathy. As that study records: Primed by the HTBI set, a first-round RT-PCR was run on the TCR CDR3.

The clonotype originates from a young man with Graves disease. Source: peripheral blood mononuclear cells (PBMCs), taken at new diagnosis, from a patient treated with antithyroid drugs. V gene TRBV10-3 combines with J gene TRBJ2-1, with 12 bases that match TRBD2. The CDR3 reads CAINRLAGDYNEQFF. CDR3 in DNA: TGTGCCATCAACCGACTAGCGGGAGACTACAATGAGCAGTTCTTC.